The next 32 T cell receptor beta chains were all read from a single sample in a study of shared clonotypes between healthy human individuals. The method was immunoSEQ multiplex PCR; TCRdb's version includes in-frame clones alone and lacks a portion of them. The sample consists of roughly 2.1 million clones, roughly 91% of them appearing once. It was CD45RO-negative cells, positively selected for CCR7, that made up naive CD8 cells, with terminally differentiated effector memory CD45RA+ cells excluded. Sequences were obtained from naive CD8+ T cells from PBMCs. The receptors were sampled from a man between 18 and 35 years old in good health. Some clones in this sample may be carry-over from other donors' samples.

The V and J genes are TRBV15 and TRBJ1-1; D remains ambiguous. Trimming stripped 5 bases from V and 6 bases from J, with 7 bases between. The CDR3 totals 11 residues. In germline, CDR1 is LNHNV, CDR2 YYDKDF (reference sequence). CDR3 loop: CATSLASEAFF. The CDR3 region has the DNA TGTGCCACCAGCCTGGCGTCTGAAGCTTTCTTT.

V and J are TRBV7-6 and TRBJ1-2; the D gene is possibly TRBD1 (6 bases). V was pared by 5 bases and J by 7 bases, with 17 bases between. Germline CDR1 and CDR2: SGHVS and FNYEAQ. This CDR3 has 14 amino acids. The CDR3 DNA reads TGTGCCAGCAGCCCTGGTGGGGGGCTAGGTGGCTACACCTTC. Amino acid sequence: CASSPGGGLGGYTF.

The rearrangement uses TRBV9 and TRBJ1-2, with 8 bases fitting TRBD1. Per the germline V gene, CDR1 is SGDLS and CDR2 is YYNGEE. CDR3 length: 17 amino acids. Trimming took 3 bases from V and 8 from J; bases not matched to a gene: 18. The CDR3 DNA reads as TGTGCCAGCAGCGGCCCCCGCGCAGGGGGCCATGGTTGGGGCTACACCTTC. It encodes CASSGPRAGGHGWGYTF. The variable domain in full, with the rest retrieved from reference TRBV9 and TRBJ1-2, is DSGVTQTPKHLITATGQRVTLRCSPRSGDLSVYWYQQSLDQGLQFLIQYYNGEERAKGNILERFSAQQFPDLHSELNLSSLELGDSALYFCASSGPRAGGHGWGYTFGSGTRLTVV.

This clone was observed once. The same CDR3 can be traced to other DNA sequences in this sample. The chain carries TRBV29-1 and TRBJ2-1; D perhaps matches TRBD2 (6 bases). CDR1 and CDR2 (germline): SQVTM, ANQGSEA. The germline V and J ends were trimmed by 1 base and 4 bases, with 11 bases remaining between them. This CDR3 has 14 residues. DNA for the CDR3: TGCAGCGTTGAAGGCCTAGCGCGATACAATGAGCAGTTCTTC. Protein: CSVEGLARYNEQFF.

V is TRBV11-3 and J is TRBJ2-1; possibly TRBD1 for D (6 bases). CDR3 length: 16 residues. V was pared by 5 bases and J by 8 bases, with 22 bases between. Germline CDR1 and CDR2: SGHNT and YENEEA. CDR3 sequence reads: CASSRRTGGGRDEQFF. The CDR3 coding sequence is TGTGCCAGCAGCCGCCGGACGGGTGGGGGCAGGGATGAGCAGTTCTTC.

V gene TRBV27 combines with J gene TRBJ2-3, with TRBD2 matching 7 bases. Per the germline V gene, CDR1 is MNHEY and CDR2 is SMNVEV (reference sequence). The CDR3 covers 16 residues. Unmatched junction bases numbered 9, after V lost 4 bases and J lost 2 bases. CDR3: CASSSPIKRDTDTQYF. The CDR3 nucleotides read TGTGCCAGCAGTTCTCCGATCAAGCGGGACACAGATACGCAGTATTTT.

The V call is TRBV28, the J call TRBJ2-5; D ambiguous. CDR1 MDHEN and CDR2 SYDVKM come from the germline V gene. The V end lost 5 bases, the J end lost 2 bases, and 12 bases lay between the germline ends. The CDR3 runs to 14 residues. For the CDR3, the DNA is TGTGCCAGCAGTCCAAGCTTTGGGCAAGAGACCCAGTACTTC. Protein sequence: CASSPSFGQETQYF. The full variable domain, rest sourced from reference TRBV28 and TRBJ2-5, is DVKVTQSSRYLVKRTGEKVFLECVQDMDHENMFWYRQDPGLGLRLIYFSYDVKMKEKGDIPEGYSVSREKKERFSLILESASTNQTSMYLCASSPSFGQETQYFGPGTRLLVL.

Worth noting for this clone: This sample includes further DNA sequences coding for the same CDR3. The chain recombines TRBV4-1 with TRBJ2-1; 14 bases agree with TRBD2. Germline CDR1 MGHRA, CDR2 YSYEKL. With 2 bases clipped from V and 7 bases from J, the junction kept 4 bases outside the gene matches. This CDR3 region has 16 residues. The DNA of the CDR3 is TGCGCCAGCAGCCAACCGGGACTAGCGGGAGTAAATGAGCAGTTCTTC. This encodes CASSQPGLAGVNEQFF.

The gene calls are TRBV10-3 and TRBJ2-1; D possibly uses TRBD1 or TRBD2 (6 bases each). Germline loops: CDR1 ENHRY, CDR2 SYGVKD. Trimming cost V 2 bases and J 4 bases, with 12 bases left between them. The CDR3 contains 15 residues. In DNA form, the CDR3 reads TGTGCCATCAGTGAGGAACAGGGACTTTACAATGAGCAGTTCTTC. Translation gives CAISEEQGLYNEQFF.

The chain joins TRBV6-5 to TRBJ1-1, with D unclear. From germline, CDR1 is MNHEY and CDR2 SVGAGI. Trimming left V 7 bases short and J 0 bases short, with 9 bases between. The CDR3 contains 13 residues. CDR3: CASKIAVNTEAFF. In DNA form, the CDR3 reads TGTGCCAGCAAGATTGCGGTGAACACTGAAGCTTTCTTT.

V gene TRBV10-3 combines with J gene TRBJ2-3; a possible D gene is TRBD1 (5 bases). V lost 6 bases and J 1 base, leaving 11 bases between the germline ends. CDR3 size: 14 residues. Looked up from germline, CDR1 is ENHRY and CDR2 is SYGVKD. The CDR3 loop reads CAISRVKGTDTQYF. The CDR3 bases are TGTGCCATCAGCAGGGTGAAGGGCACAGATACGCAGTATTTT.

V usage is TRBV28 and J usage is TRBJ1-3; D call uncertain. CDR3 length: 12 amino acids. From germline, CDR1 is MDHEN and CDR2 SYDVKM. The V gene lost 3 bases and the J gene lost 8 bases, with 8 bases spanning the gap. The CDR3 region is CASSFSADTIYF. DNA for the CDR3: TGTGCCAGCAGTTTTTCGGCAGACACCATATATTTT.

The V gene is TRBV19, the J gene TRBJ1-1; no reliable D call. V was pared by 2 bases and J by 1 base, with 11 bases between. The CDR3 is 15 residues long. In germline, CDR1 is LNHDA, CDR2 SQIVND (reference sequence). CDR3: CASSIPWTANTEAFF. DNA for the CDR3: TGTGCCAGTAGTATACCATGGACCGCGAACACTGAAGCTTTCTTT.

As DNA, the CDR3 is TGTGCCAGCAGCCAACTCGACGGAGACTCCTACAATGAGCAGTTCTTC. It codes for CASSQLDGDSYNEQFF. The V call is TRBV4-2, the J call TRBJ2-1; D remains ambiguous. Germline V lookup: CDR1 LGHNA, CDR2 YNFKEQ. The CDR3 sequence is 16 residues long. V was pared by 2 bases and J by 0 bases, with 11 bases between.

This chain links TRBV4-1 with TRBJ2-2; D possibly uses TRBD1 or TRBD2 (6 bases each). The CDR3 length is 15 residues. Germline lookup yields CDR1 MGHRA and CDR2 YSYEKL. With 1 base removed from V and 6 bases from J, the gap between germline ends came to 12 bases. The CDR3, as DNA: TGCGCCAGCAGCCAAGTCTTTGGGGGGCCCGGGGAGCTGTTTTTT. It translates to CASSQVFGGPGELFF.

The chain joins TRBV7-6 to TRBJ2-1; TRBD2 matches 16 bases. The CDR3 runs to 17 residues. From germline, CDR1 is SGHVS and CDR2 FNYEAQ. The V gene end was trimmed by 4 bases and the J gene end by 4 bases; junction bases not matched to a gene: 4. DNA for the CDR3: TGTGCCAGCAGCTCCGGGACTAGCGGGAGGGCTTACAATGAGCAGTTCTTC. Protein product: CASSSGTSGRAYNEQFF.

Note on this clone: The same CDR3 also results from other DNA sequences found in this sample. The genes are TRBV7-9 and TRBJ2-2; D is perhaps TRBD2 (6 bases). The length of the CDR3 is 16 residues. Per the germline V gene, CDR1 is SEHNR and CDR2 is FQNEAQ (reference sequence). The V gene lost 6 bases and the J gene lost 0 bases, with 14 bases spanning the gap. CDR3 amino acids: CASSSRDSPNTGELFF. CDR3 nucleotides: TGTGCCAGCAGTTCCCGGGACTCCCCGAACACCGGGGAGCTGTTTTTT.

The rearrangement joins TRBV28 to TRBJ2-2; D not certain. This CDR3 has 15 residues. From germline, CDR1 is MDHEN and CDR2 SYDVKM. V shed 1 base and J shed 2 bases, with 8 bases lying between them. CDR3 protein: CASSLLQENTGELFF. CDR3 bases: TGTGCCAGCAGTTTATTGCAGGAAAACACCGGGGAGCTGTTTTTT.

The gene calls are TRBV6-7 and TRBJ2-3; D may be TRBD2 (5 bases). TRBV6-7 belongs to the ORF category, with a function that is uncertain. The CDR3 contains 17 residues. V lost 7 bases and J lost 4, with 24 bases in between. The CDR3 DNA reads TGTGCCAGCACCAAACCGGGGTGGCCAGACCCCGCAGATACGCAGTATTTT. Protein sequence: CASTKPGWPDPADTQYF.

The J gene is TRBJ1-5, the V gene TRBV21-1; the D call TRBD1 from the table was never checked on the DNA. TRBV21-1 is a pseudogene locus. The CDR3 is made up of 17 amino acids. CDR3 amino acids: CASSLFLGQGANQPQHF. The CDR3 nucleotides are TGTGCCAGCAGCCTATTTTTAGGACAGGGCGCTAATCAGCCCCAGCATTTT.

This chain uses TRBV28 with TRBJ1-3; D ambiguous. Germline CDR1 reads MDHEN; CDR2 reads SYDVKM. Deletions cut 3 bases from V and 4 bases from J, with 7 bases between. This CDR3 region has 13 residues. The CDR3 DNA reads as TGTGCCAGCAGTTTTGTTGGGGGAAACACCATATATTTT. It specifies CASSFVGGNTIYF. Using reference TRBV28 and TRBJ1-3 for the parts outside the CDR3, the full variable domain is DVKVTQSSRYLVKRTGEKVFLECVQDMDHENMFWYRQDPGLGLRLIYFSYDVKMKEKGDIPEGYSVSREKKERFSLILESASTNQTSMYLCASSFVGGNTIYFGEGSWLTVV.

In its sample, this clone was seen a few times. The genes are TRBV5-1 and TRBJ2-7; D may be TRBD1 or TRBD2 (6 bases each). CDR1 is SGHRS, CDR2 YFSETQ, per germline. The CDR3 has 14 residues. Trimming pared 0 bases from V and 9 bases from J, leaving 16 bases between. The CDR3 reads CASSLVTGARVQYF. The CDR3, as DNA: TGCGCCAGCAGCTTGGTCACGGGGGCGCGGGTGCAGTACTTC.

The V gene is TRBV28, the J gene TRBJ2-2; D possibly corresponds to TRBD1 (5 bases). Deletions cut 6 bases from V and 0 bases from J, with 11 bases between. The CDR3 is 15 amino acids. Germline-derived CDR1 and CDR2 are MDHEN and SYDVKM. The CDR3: CASRSTDANTGELFF. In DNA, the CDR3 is TGTGCCAGCAGGTCGACAGATGCGAACACCGGGGAGCTGTTTTTT.

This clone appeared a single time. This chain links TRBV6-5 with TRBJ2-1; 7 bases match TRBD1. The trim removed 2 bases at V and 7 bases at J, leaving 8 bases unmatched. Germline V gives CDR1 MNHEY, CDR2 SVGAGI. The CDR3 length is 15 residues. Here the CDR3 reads CASSYLDSQGNEQFF. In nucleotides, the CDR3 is TGTGCCAGCAGTTACCTAGATTCACAGGGGAATGAGCAGTTCTTC.

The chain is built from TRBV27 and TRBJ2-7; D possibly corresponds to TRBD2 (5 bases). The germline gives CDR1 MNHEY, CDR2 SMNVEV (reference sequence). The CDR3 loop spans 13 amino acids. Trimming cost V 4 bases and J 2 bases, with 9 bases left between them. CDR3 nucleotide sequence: TGTGCCAGCAGTTCAACAGCGGCCTACGAGCAGTACTTC. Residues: CASSSTAAYEQYF.

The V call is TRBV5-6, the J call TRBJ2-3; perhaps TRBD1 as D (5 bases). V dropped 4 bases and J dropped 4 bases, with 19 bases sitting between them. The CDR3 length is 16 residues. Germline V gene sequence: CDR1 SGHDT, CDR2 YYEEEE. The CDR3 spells CASSDGPGSPPDTQYF. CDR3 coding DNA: TGTGCCAGCAGCGACGGACCAGGGTCCCCGCCAGATACGCAGTATTTT.

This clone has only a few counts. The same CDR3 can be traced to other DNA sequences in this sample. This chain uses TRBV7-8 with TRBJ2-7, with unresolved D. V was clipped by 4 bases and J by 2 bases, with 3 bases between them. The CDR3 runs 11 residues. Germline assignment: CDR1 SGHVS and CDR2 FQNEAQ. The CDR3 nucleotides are TGTGCCAGCAGCTCGACCTACGAGCAGTACTTC. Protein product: CASSSTYEQYF.

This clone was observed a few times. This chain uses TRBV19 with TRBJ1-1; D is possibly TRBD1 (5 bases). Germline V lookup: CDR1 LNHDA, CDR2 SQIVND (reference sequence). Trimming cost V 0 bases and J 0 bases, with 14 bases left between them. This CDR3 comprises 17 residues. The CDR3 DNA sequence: TGTGCCAGTAGTATAGATTTGGAGGGGCCCATGAACACTGAAGCTTTCTTT. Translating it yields CASSIDLEGPMNTEAFF.

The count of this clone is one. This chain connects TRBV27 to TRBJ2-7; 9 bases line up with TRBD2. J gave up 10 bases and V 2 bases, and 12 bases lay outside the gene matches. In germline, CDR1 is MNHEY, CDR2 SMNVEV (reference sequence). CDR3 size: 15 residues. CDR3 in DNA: TGTGCCAGCAGTTTAGCTTCAGGACTAGCGAGATCACAGTACTTC. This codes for CASSLASGLARSQYF.

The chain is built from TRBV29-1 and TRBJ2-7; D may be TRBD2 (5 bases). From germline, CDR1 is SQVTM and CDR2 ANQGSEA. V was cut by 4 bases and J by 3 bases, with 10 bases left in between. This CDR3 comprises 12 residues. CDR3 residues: CSVVYGSYEQYF. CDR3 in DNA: TGCAGCGTTGTGTATGGGAGCTACGAGCAGTACTTC.

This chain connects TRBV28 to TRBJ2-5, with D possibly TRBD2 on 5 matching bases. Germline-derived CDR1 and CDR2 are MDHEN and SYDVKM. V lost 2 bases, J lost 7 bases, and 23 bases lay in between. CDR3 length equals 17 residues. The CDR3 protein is CASSLEVKAPRLLTQYF. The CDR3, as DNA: TGTGCCAGCAGTTTAGAGGTGAAGGCTCCTCGACTATTGACCCAGTACTTC. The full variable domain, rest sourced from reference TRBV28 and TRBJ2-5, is DVKVTQSSRYLVKRTGEKVFLECVQDMDHENMFWYRQDPGLGLRLIYFSYDVKMKEKGDIPEGYSVSREKKERFSLILESASTNQTSMYLCASSLEVKAPRLLTQYFGPGTRLLVL.

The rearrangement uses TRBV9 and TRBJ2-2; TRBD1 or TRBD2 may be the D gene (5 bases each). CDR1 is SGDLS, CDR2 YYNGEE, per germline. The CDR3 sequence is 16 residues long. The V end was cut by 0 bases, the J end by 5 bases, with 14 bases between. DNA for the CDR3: TGTGCCAGCAGCGTAGCTATGGCAGAGGGGACCGGGGAGCTGTTTTTT. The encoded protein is CASSVAMAEGTGELFF.